A selection of T cell receptor beta chains follows, all from one sample in a study of T cell repertoires in cytomegalovirus infection. TCRdb used MiXCR to reprocess the reads, holding one entry per CDR3 protein. The data contain approximately 750,000 distinct CDR3 sequences, 35% of them singletons. The sequenced material came from PBMCs. The receptors shown here come from a human donor in good health (CMV status not recorded). Some clones in this sample may be carry-over from other donors' samples. The CDR3 runs from the conserved cysteine through the conserved F or W. Fields, in order: clone size, D gene, CDR3 length, V gene, J gene, CDR3 DNA, CDR3 protein. A D gene is named only where the DNA matches it firmly. Size is stated for part of the rows, as once, few or many counts, or as a class when the clone is expanded.

clone_size: many; d_call: NA; cdr3_length: 13; v_call: TRBV7-6; j_call: TRBJ2-2; cdr3_nt: TGTGCCAGCAGCCCAGAGAACACCGGGGAGCTGTTTTTT; cdr3_aa: CASSPENTGELFF
clone_size: NA; d_call: TRBD1; cdr3_length: 13; v_call: TRBV6-5; j_call: TRBJ1-2; cdr3_nt: TGTGCCAGCACCCGACAGGGCTCGAGTTCGTTCACCTTC; cdr3_aa: CASTRQGSSSFTF
clone_size: NA; d_call: NA; cdr3_length: 16; v_call: TRBV5-6; j_call: TRBJ1-1; cdr3_nt: TGTGCCAGCAGCCCAGGGTGGGGCAGCTTGAACACTGAAGCTTTCTTT; cdr3_aa: CASSPGWGSLNTEAFF
clone_size: few; d_call: NA; cdr3_length: 13; v_call: TRBV7-2; j_call: TRBJ2-7; cdr3_nt: TGTGCCAGCAGGCTAACTGGCGGGTACGAGCAGTACTTC; cdr3_aa: CASRLTGGYEQYF
clone_size: few; d_call: NA; cdr3_length: 12; v_call: TRBV2; j_call: TRBJ2-5; cdr3_nt: TGTGCCAGCAGTGCGATGGGGGAGACCCAGTACTTC; cdr3_aa: CASSAMGETQYF
clone_size: NA; d_call: NA; cdr3_length: 13; v_call: TRBV7-2; j_call: TRBJ1-2; cdr3_nt: TGTGACAGCAGCTTAAACAGGGTCTATGGCTACACCTTC; cdr3_aa: CDSSLNRVYGYTF
clone_size: many; d_call: TRBD1; cdr3_length: 13; v_call: TRBV7-9; j_call: TRBJ2-7; cdr3_nt: TGTGCCAGCAGCAGAAGTGCCGGGACAGTTACCTACTTC; cdr3_aa: CASSRSAGTVTYF
clone_size: NA; d_call: NA; cdr3_length: 14; v_call: TRBV6-6; j_call: TRBJ1-1; cdr3_nt: TGTGCCAGCAGCCAAACAGGGCTGGGGACTGAAGCTTTCTTT; cdr3_aa: CASSQTGLGTEAFF
clone_size: NA; d_call: TRBD1; cdr3_length: 15; v_call: TRBV5-1; j_call: TRBJ1-1; cdr3_nt: TGCGCCAGCAGCTTGGCGGCAGGGGGCTTAACTGAAGCTTTCTTT; cdr3_aa: CASSLAAGGLTEAFF
clone_size: many; d_call: TRBD1; cdr3_length: 15; v_call: TRBV7-2; j_call: TRBJ2-5; cdr3_nt: TGTGCCAGCAGCTTAGAACCCACAGGGGGGGAGACCCAGTACTTC; cdr3_aa: CASSLEPTGGETQYF
clone_size: few; d_call: NA; cdr3_length: 14; v_call: TRBV12-3/TRBV12-4; j_call: TRBJ2-2; cdr3_nt: TGTGCCAGTATGCGGGGTGCGGGCACCGGGGAGCTGTTTTTT; cdr3_aa: CASMRGAGTGELFF
clone_size: NA; d_call: TRBD2; cdr3_length: 16; v_call: TRBV6-4; j_call: TRBJ2-1; cdr3_nt: TGTGCCAGCAGTGACTCTAGCGGGGTCCCCCACAATGAGCAGTTCTTC; cdr3_aa: CASSDSSGVPHNEQFF
clone_size: NA; d_call: NA; cdr3_length: 17; v_call: TRBV7-8; j_call: TRBJ2-3; cdr3_nt: TGTGCCAGCAGCTTAGAGGAATCGAACGGATTCACAGATACGCAGTGTTTT; cdr3_aa: CASSLEESNGFTDTQCF
clone_size: NA; d_call: TRBD2; cdr3_length: 17; v_call: TRBV2; j_call: TRBJ2-2; cdr3_nt: TGTGCCAGCAGCGATTCTCTAGCGGACCCGAACACCGGGGAGCTGTTTTTT; cdr3_aa: CASSDSLADPNTGELFF
clone_size: NA; d_call: NA; cdr3_length: 16; v_call: TRBV9; j_call: TRBJ1-2; cdr3_nt: TGTGCCAGCAGCGGAGCGACATGGGTAAGGGACTATGGCTACACCTTC; cdr3_aa: CASSGATWVRDYGYTF
clone_size: many; d_call: NA; cdr3_length: 17; v_call: TRBV27; j_call: TRBJ1-6; cdr3_nt: TGTGCCAGCAGCCCCATGGCCCTACAGGGAATAGGATCACCCCTCCACTTT; cdr3_aa: CASSPMALQGIGSPLHF
clone_size: NA; d_call: NA; cdr3_length: 13; v_call: TRBV12-3/TRBV12-4; j_call: TRBJ1-6; cdr3_nt: TGTGCCAGCAGTTTATCCGATAATTCACCCCTCCACTTT; cdr3_aa: CASSLSDNSPLHF
clone_size: few; d_call: TRBD2; cdr3_length: 11; v_call: TRBV7-4; j_call: TRBJ2-7; cdr3_nt: TGTGCCCAGTGGCCGGGGGGCGAGCAGTACTTC; cdr3_aa: CAQWPGGEQYF
clone_size: NA; d_call: NA; cdr3_length: 18; v_call: TRBV7-3; j_call: TRBJ2-7; cdr3_nt: TGTGCCAGCAGCACAAATAGATTCCCCGGACAGACAACCTACGAGCAGTACTTC; cdr3_aa: CASSTNRFPGQTTYEQYF
clone_size: NA; d_call: NA; cdr3_length: 15; v_call: TRBV9; j_call: TRBJ2-7; cdr3_nt: TGTGCCAGCAGCGTAGGCCGGGACCTCTCCTACGAGCAGTACTTC; cdr3_aa: CASSVGRDLSYEQYF
clone_size: NA; d_call: NA; cdr3_length: 10; v_call: TRBV28; j_call: TRBJ2-4; cdr3_nt: TGTGCCAGCCCCCGGCGGATTTTCACCTTC; cdr3_aa: CASPRRIFTF
clone_size: NA; d_call: TRBD1; cdr3_length: 17; v_call: TRBV12-3/TRBV12-4; j_call: TRBJ1-4; cdr3_nt: TGTGCCAGCAGAGCTGAGCGACAGGGGGATGGAGATGAAAAACTGTTTTTT; cdr3_aa: CASRAERQGDGDEKLFF
clone_size: NA; d_call: NA; cdr3_length: 13; v_call: TRBV7-4; j_call: TRBJ2-7; cdr3_nt: TGTGCCAGAAGCCATTTAGGAAGCTACGAGCAGTACTTC; cdr3_aa: CARSHLGSYEQYF
clone_size: NA; d_call: NA; cdr3_length: 13; v_call: TRBV19; j_call: TRBJ1-1; cdr3_nt: TGTGCCAGTAGCCCCGGAGGGCAGGGGAAAGCTTTCTTT; cdr3_aa: CASSPGGQGKAFF
clone_size: NA; d_call: TRBD2; cdr3_length: 16; v_call: TRBV10-3; j_call: TRBJ2-1; cdr3_nt: TGTGCCATCAGTGCGACTAGCGGGGGCGGATACAATGAGCAGTTCTTC; cdr3_aa: CAISATSGGGYNEQFF
clone_size: NA; d_call: NA; cdr3_length: 18; v_call: TRBV28; j_call: TRBJ2-1; cdr3_nt: TGTGCCAGCAGTTTTGGCAGTGCTATAGGGATAGAATGGAATGAGCAGTTCTTC; cdr3_aa: CASSFGSAIGIEWNEQFF
clone_size: NA; d_call: NA; cdr3_length: 15; v_call: TRBV5-4; j_call: TRBJ1-1; cdr3_nt: TGTGCCAGCAGCTTGATGTCCCGGCAGGCTACGGAAGCTTTCTTT; cdr3_aa: CASSLMSRQATEAFF
clone_size: many; d_call: NA; cdr3_length: 17; v_call: TRBV7-6; j_call: TRBJ2-3; cdr3_nt: TGTGCCAGCAGCGGCCCGACTAGATTAATCGGCACAGATACGCAGTATTTT; cdr3_aa: CASSGPTRLIGTDTQYF
clone_size: NA; d_call: TRBD1; cdr3_length: 13; v_call: TRBV2; j_call: TRBJ1-2; cdr3_nt: TGTGCCAGTAGACAGGGCCAAAACTATGGCTACACCTTC; cdr3_aa: CASRQGQNYGYTF
clone_size: NA; d_call: TRBD2; cdr3_length: 15; v_call: TRBV6-2/TRBV6-3; j_call: TRBJ2-1; cdr3_nt: TGTGCCAGCAGTTACTTACCAAGCGGGAGGGATGAGCAGTTCTTC; cdr3_aa: CASSYLPSGRDEQFF
clone_size: few; d_call: TRBD2; cdr3_length: 12; v_call: TRBV20-1; j_call: TRBJ2-7; cdr3_nt: TGCAGTGCTAGGCTAGCGGAGTACGAGCAGTACTTC; cdr3_aa: CSARLAEYEQYF
clone_size: NA; d_call: NA; cdr3_length: 12; v_call: TRBV12-5; j_call: TRBJ2-1; cdr3_nt: TGTGCTAGTGGTTTGGAGGTCAATGAGCAGTTCTTC; cdr3_aa: CASGLEVNEQFF
clone_size: NA; d_call: NA; cdr3_length: 15; v_call: TRBV5-6; j_call: TRBJ2-2; cdr3_nt: TGTGCCAGCAGCTTGGCGCAGGGTAGATCCGGGGAGCTGTTTTTT; cdr3_aa: CASSLAQGRSGELFF
clone_size: NA; d_call: NA; cdr3_length: 12; v_call: TRBV6-5; j_call: TRBJ1-1; cdr3_nt: TGTGCCAGCAGGGGGGGGGTGACTGAAGCTTTCTTT; cdr3_aa: CASRGGVTEAFF
clone_size: many; d_call: NA; cdr3_length: 13; v_call: TRBV7-2; j_call: TRBJ2-4; cdr3_nt: TGTGCCAGCAGCTTTGGACAGAAAAACATTCAGTACTTC; cdr3_aa: CASSFGQKNIQYF
clone_size: NA; d_call: NA; cdr3_length: 15; v_call: TRBV2; j_call: TRBJ2-7; cdr3_nt: TGTGCCAGCCGTACTTCCTCACAGGGCTCCTACGAGCAGTACTTC; cdr3_aa: CASRTSSQGSYEQYF
clone_size: few; d_call: TRBD2; cdr3_length: 15; v_call: TRBV5-6; j_call: TRBJ2-1; cdr3_nt: TGTGCCAGCACCTCCGGGACTAGCGACTACAATGAGCAGTTCTTC; cdr3_aa: CASTSGTSDYNEQFF
clone_size: NA; d_call: NA; cdr3_length: 13; v_call: TRBV9; j_call: TRBJ2-1; cdr3_nt: TGTGCCAGCACCACTTCGACTGGGAAGGAGCAGTTCTTC; cdr3_aa: CASTTSTGKEQFF
clone_size: NA; d_call: TRBD1; cdr3_length: 15; v_call: TRBV6-6; j_call: TRBJ1-5; cdr3_nt: TGTGCCAGCAGTACTACAGGGGGGGGAAATCAGCCCCAGCATTTT; cdr3_aa: CASSTTGGGNQPQHF
clone_size: few; d_call: NA; cdr3_length: 14; v_call: TRBV2; j_call: TRBJ1-2; cdr3_nt: TGTGCCAGCAGTGAAGCTTCAGTGAACTATGGCTACACCTTC; cdr3_aa: CASSEASVNYGYTF
clone_size: few; d_call: TRBD2; cdr3_length: 15; v_call: TRBV7-2; j_call: TRBJ2-7; cdr3_nt: TGTGCCAGCAGCCGAAGACTAGCGGGAAGTTACGAGCAGTACTTC; cdr3_aa: CASSRRLAGSYEQYF
clone_size: NA; d_call: NA; cdr3_length: 15; v_call: TRBV6-5; j_call: TRBJ2-2; cdr3_nt: TGTGCCAGCAGTCTGGGAACAGGGAAGTCCGGGGAGCTGTTTTTT; cdr3_aa: CASSLGTGKSGELFF
clone_size: NA; d_call: NA; cdr3_length: 12; v_call: TRBV5-6; j_call: TRBJ2-7; cdr3_nt: TGTGCCAGCAGCTTGGATAGCTACGATCTGTACTTC; cdr3_aa: CASSLDSYDLYF
clone_size: many; d_call: TRBD1; cdr3_length: 17; v_call: TRBV27; j_call: TRBJ1-2; cdr3_nt: TGTGCCAGCAGTTTGGGGACAGGGGTTCAAAAGACGAATGGCTACACCTTC; cdr3_aa: CASSLGTGVQKTNGYTF
clone_size: NA; d_call: NA; cdr3_length: 15; v_call: TRBV28; j_call: TRBJ1-1; cdr3_nt: TGTGCCAGCAGTTTGTGGGGCAGACAGAACACTGAAGCTTTCTTT; cdr3_aa: CASSLWGRQNTEAFF
clone_size: NA; d_call: NA; cdr3_length: 11; v_call: TRBV28; j_call: TRBJ2-7; cdr3_nt: TGTGCCAGCAACAGAAACTACGAGCAGTACTTC; cdr3_aa: CASNRNYEQYF
clone_size: NA; d_call: TRBD2; cdr3_length: 16; v_call: TRBV28; j_call: TRBJ2-1; cdr3_nt: TGTGCCAGCAGTTTGTTAGCGGGAGGGCCCTGGAATGAGCAGTTCTTC; cdr3_aa: CASSLLAGGPWNEQFF
clone_size: many; d_call: NA; cdr3_length: 15; v_call: TRBV7-2; j_call: TRBJ2-2; cdr3_nt: TGTGCCAGCAGCTTTGGGGGATTTCTTACCGGGGAGCTGTTTTTT; cdr3_aa: CASSFGGFLTGELFF
clone_size: few; d_call: TRBD2; cdr3_length: 16; v_call: TRBV19; j_call: TRBJ2-5; cdr3_nt: TGTGCCAGTAGGGAGTCGGGAGGCGGGGGGCGAGAGACCCAGTACTTC; cdr3_aa: CASRESGGGGRETQYF